Sequencing of this TCR beta chain was carried out in a study of cytomegalovirus exposure and HLA in healthy donors. Study-wide results and limits: TCR beta V- and J-gene trimming, according to a later analysis, was linked to a missense DCLRE1C variant.

Of note for this clone: The antigen is undetermined.

Germline-derived CDR1 and CDR2 are LGHNA and YSLEER. V lost 0 bases and J lost 7, with 13 bases in between. The CDR3 sequence is 15 residues long. The PCR ran on 60 Vbeta and 13 Jbeta primers. The repertoire was sequenced with immunoSEQ multiplex PCR; TCRdb's copy has only in-frame clones and lacks some. The sample shows 150,000 to 200,000 clones, 65% to 85% of them seen only once. J is TRBJ1-5 and V is TRBV4-3, with a possible D match to TRBD1 (6 bases). The source is a man between 35 and 55 years old in good health and CMV-seropositive. The source material was PBMCs. CDR3 bases: TGCGCCAGCAGCCAAGAACAGGGTAGAGACCAGCCCCAGCATTTT. It translates to CASSQEQGRDQPQHF.